This entry lists 20 T cell receptor beta chains sequenced from one sample in a study of blood T cell repertoires in COVID-19. Clones were sequenced by immunoSEQ multiplex PCR, and TCRdb holds only the in-frame ones, with some missing. The table shows 35,000 to 40,000 clones, with roughly 80% occurring only once. Sequencing was performed on peripheral blood. The receptors were gathered from a human donor with acute or convalescent COVID-19. The donor label of this sample is uncertain.

The chain employs TRBV5-1 and TRBJ1-4, with TRBD1 as a possible D gene (5 bases). CDR3 length: 16 amino acids. From germline, CDR1 is SGHRS and CDR2 YFSETQ. Trimming shortened V by 0 bases and J by 0 bases, and 9 bases separated the two germline ends. The CDR3 DNA reads as TGCGCCAGCAGCTTGGGTACAGGCGCAACTAATGAAAAACTGTTTTTT. Protein: CASSLGTGATNEKLFF.

V and J are TRBV7-6 and TRBJ1-3; 7 bases are shared with TRBD1. V shed 2 bases, J shed 6 bases, and the junction held 7 bases outside the gene matches. Germline V gene data show CDR1 as SGHVS and CDR2 as FNYEAQ. The CDR3 sequence is 15 residues long. The CDR3 DNA reads as TGTGCCAGCAGCTTAACCACCGACAGGGAAAACACCATATATTTT. Protein product: CASSLTTDRENTIYF.

In this sample, this clone turned up a few times. The genes are TRBV5-1 and TRBJ2-2; D is possibly TRBD2 (5 bases). V shed 2 bases and J shed 3 bases, with 11 bases lying between them. The CDR3 consists of 15 residues. Germline V gene data show CDR1 as SGHRS and CDR2 as YFSETQ. Written as DNA, the CDR3 is TGCGCCAGCAGCTTACAACTAGGCGACACCGGGGAGCTGTTTTTT. Its protein is CASSLQLGDTGELFF.

The chain joins TRBV7-6 to TRBJ2-7, with D maybe TRBD1 (7 bases). V dropped 2 bases and J dropped 0 bases, with 17 bases sitting between them. This CDR3 region has 17 residues. In germline, CDR1 is SGHVS, CDR2 FNYEAQ. Written as DNA, the CDR3 is TGTGCCAGCAGCTTACTCGCCCAGGGGGGAAACTCCTACGAGCAGTACTTC. This gives the protein CASSLLAQGGNSYEQYF. The full variable domain, in which reference TRBV7-6 and TRBJ2-7 provide the parts outside the CDR3, is GAGVSQSPRYKVTKRGQDVALRCDPISGHVSLYWYRQALGQGPEFLTYFNYEAQQDKSGLPNDRFSAERPEGSISTLTIQRTEQRDSAMYRCASSLLAQGGNSYEQYFGPGTRLTVT.

V is TRBV5-1 and J is TRBJ2-2; 7 bases are shared with TRBD1. Trimming at V came to 0 bases and at J to 0 bases, leaving 2 bases not matched to a gene. Per the germline V gene, CDR1 is SGHRS and CDR2 is YFSETQ. CDR3 length: 16 residues. DNA of the CDR3: TGCGCCAGCAGCTTGGCCGGGACAGCGAACACCGGGGAGCTGTTTTTT. Translated, it gives CASSLAGTANTGELFF.

The chain combines TRBV7-2 with TRBJ1-5; unclear D gene. This CDR3 is 14 amino acids long. Germline assignment: CDR1 SGHTA and CDR2 FQGNSA. Between the trimmed V and J ends, which lost 5 bases and 2 bases, there was a span of 10 bases. This CDR3 is CASSQGGGNQPQHF. CDR3 sequence (DNA): TGTGCCAGCAGCCAAGGCGGGGGCAATCAGCCCCAGCATTTT.

This chain uses TRBV9 with TRBJ2-3, with 7 positions matching TRBD2. Germline trimming cut 0 bases from V and 5 bases from J; bases unmatched to any gene: 6. The CDR3 length is 15 residues. Germline V gene lookup returns CDR1 SGDLS and CDR2 YYNGEE. Here the CDR3 reads CASSVGLAGRDTQYF. The CDR3 DNA reads TGTGCCAGCAGCGTAGGATTAGCGGGCAGAGATACGCAGTATTTT.

This rearrangement joins TRBV5-1 to TRBJ2-5; tentatively, D is TRBD2 (5 bases). CDR1 and CDR2 from the germline V gene are SGHRS and YFSETQ. This CDR3 region has 15 residues. V lost 4 bases, J lost 3 bases, and 16 bases lay in between. This CDR3 reads CASSPWTLSEETQYF. CDR3 DNA: TGCGCCAGCAGCCCCTGGACTCTATCCGAAGAGACCCAGTACTTC.

This clone showed up just once. J is TRBJ2-4 and V is TRBV6-2 or TRBV6-3, with D possibly TRBD2 on 5 matching bases. Trimming left V 5 bases short and J 1 base short, with 12 bases between. Germline values: CDR1 MNHEY, CDR2 SVGEGT. This CDR3 has 15 residues. CDR3 in amino acids: CASSTPGVAKNIQYF. CDR3 DNA sequence: TGTGCCAGCAGTACCCCCGGGGTTGCCAAAAACATTCAGTACTTC.

This CDR3 is CASRTPPGLTTDGANVLTF. The DNA of the CDR3 is TGTGCCAGCAGGACGCCCCCAGGGTTAACAACGGATGGGGCCAACGTCCTGACTTTC. V gene TRBV7-9 combines with J gene TRBJ2-6; perhaps TRBD1 as D (5 bases). The germline V and J ends were trimmed by 6 bases and 3 bases, with 24 bases remaining between them. The CDR3 extends over 19 amino acids. The germline V gene has CDR1 SEHNR and CDR2 FQNEAQ (reference sequence). Full variable domain (rest looked up from reference TRBV7-9 and TRBJ2-6): DTGVSQNPRHKITKRGQNVTFRCDPISEHNRLYWYRQTLGQGPEFLTYFQNEAQLEKSRLLSDRFSAERPKGSFSTLEIQRTEQGDSAMYLCASRTPPGLTTDGANVLTFGAGSRLTVL.

The chain recombines TRBV19 with TRBJ2-1; 10 nucleotides align to TRBD2. The CDR3 consists of 14 residues. J was trimmed by 6 bases and V by 5 bases; bases with no gene match: 4. From germline, CDR1 is LNHDA and CDR2 SQIVND (reference sequence). CDR3 in DNA: TGTGCCAGTAGTCCCGCTAGCGGGGGCAATGAGCAGTTCTTC. Amino acid sequence: CASSPASGGNEQFF.

The V call is TRBV27, the J call TRBJ2-7; 10 nucleotides match TRBD2. The CDR3 has 14 amino acids. The trim removed 5 bases at V and 0 bases at J, leaving 1 base unmatched. Looked up from germline, CDR1 is MNHEY and CDR2 is SMNVEV (reference sequence). This CDR3 is CASSPSGSSYEQYF. CDR3 bases: TGTGCCAGCAGTCCTAGCGGGAGCTCCTACGAGCAGTACTTC.

The chain has TRBV4-1 and TRBJ1-2, with TRBD1 identical over 7 bases. The germline V gene has CDR1 MGHRA and CDR2 YSYEKL. The CDR3 runs 16 residues. Germline trimming cut 2 bases from V and 2 bases from J; bases unmatched to any gene: 8. The CDR3: CASSQPKTGQNYGYTF. In DNA, the CDR3 is TGCGCCAGCAGCCAACCGAAGACAGGGCAAAACTATGGCTACACCTTC.

This sequence joins TRBV5-4 and TRBJ2-7; 10 nucleotides align to TRBD1. Per the germline V gene, CDR1 is SGHNT and CDR2 is YYREEE (reference sequence). V lost 4 bases to trimming and J lost 2 bases; unmatched junction nucleotides: 3. CDR3 length equals 14 residues. The CDR3 DNA is TGTGCCAGCAGCCGGGGGACAGGGGCCTACGAGCAGTACTTC. Protein product: CASSRGTGAYEQYF.

This clone was seen just once. The chain recombines TRBV7-2 with TRBJ2-5, with 11 bases identical to TRBD2. TRBJ2-7 matches the DNA end more closely, so the J call is doubtful. CDR1 and CDR2 from the germline V gene are SGHTA and FQGNSA. CDR3 length: 16 residues. The CDR3 sequence: CASSFPIAGGSYEQYF. The CDR3 nucleotides are TGTGCCAGCAGCTTCCCTATAGCGGGGGGGTCCTACGAGCAGTACTTC.

The CDR3 region has the DNA TGTGCCAGCACCTCTTTGAGAGGGGGGGCCACAGATACGCAGTATTTT. This sequence encodes CASTSLRGGATDTQYF. The chain recombines TRBV2 with TRBJ2-3; TRBD2 is a possible D gene (7 bases). Deletions cut 7 bases from V and 2 bases from J, with 19 bases between. There are 16 residues in the CDR3. Germline loops: CDR1 SNHLY, CDR2 FYNNEI.

In DNA, the CDR3 is TGCAGCGTTGAAGTCACCGGGGCCGGGGGGGGCTACACCTTC. It specifies CSVEVTGAGGGYTF. V and J are TRBV29-1 and TRBJ1-2, with D possibly TRBD1 on 5 matching bases. CDR3 size: 14 residues. The germline V gene encodes CDR1 SQVTM and CDR2 ANQGSEA. V dropped 1 base and J dropped 8 bases, with 17 bases sitting between them.

In this sample, this clone turned up once. The gene calls are TRBV20-1 and TRBJ2-1, with no clear D. The germline CDR1 and CDR2 sequences are DFQATT and SNEGSKA (reference sequence). This CDR3 has 10 residues. V was pared by 3 bases and J by 11 bases, with 8 bases between. CDR3 amino acids: CSASFSKQFF. The CDR3 coding sequence is TGCAGTGCTAGCTTCTCTAAGCAGTTCTTC.

The rearrangement joins TRBV4-2 to TRBJ1-1, with TRBD1 as a possible D gene (5 bases). Germline V gene sequence: CDR1 LGHNA, CDR2 YNFKEQ. The CDR3 runs 15 residues. Trimming cost V 7 bases and J 5 bases, with 20 bases left between them. The CDR3 region is CASTRSERGGTEAFF. The CDR3, as DNA: TGTGCCAGCACACGTTCGGAAAGGGGAGGGACTGAAGCTTTCTTT.

The CDR3 loop reads CASSPGLAGAATYEQYF. The CDR3 coding sequence is TGTGCCAGCAGCCCAGGCCTAGCGGGAGCCGCGACCTACGAGCAGTACTTC. This chain connects TRBV7-6 to TRBJ2-7; 10 bases agree with TRBD2. Germline trimming cut 5 bases from V and 2 bases from J; bases unmatched to any gene: 12. From germline, CDR1 is SGHVS and CDR2 FNYEAQ. This CDR3 has 17 amino acids. Combining the CDR3 with reference TRBV7-6 and TRBJ2-7 gives the whole variable domain GAGVSQSPRYKVTKRGQDVALRCDPISGHVSLYWYRQALGQGPEFLTYFNYEAQQDKSGLPNDRFSAERPEGSISTLTIQRTEQRDSAMYRCASSPGLAGAATYEQYFGPGTRLTVT.